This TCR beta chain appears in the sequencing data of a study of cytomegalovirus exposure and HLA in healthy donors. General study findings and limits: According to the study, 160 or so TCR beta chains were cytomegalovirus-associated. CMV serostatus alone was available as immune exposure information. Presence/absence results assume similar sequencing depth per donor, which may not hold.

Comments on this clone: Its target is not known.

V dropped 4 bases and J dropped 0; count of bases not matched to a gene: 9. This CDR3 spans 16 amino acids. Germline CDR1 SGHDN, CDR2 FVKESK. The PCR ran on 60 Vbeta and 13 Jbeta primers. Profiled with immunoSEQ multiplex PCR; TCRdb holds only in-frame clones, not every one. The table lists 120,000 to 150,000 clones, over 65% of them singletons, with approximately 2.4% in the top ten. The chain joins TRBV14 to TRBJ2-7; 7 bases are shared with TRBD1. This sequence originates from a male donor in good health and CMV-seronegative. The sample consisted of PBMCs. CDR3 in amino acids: CASSRRDSPNSYEQYF. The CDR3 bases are TGTGCCAGCAGCCGACGGGACAGCCCCAACTCCTACGAGCAGTACTTC.